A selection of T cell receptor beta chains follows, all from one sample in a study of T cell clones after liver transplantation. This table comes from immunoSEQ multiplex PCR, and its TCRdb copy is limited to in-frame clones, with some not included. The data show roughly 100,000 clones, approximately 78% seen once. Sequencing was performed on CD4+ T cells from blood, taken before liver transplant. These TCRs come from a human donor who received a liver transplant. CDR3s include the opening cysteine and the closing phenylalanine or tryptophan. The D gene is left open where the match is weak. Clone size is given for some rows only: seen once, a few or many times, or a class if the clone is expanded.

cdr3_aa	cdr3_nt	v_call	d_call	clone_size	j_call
CASSLGGLAGGTDTQYF	TGCGCCAGCAGCTTGGGAGGGCTAGCGGGAGGCACAGATACGCAGTATTTT	TRBV5-1	TRBD2	-	TRBJ2-3
CASSPTGMTLEKLFF	TGTGCCAGCTCACCAACAGGGATGACGCTAGAAAAACTGTTTTTT	TRBV18	-	few	TRBJ1-4
CASSLVLGAPEGYTF	TGTGCCAGCAGCTTAGTACTGGGGGCGCCTGAAGGCTACACCTTC	TRBV7-6	-	-	TRBJ1-2
CASSLVLGENGYTF	TGTGCCAGCAGCTTGGTGTTAGGAGAGAATGGCTACACCTTC	TRBV5-4	-	-	TRBJ1-2
CASSLAAGRVYGYTF	TGTGCCAGCAGCTTGGCAGCAGGTCGGGTCTATGGCTACACCTTC	TRBV5-8	-	few	TRBJ1-2
CASSYHPSGNIQYF	TGTGCCAGCAGCTATCACCCGTCCGGTAACATTCAGTACTTC	TRBV7-2	-	-	TRBJ2-4
CASSPPGGYEQYF	TGTGCCAGCAGCCCCCCCGGTGGGTACGAGCAGTACTTC	TRBV4-2	-	-	TRBJ2-7
CASSLVRQAYNEQFF	TGTGCCAGCAGTTTAGTCCGACAGGCATATAATGAGCAGTTCTTC	TRBV27	-	-	TRBJ2-1
CASSLVPSEAFF	TGCGCCAGCAGCTTGGTACCATCTGAAGCTTTCTTT	TRBV5-1	-	-	TRBJ1-1
CASSPRQGSKTNTEAFF	TGTGCCAGCTCACCCCGACAGGGAAGTAAGACGAACACTGAAGCTTTCTTT	TRBV18	TRBD1	-	TRBJ1-1
CASSARGPSNEQFF	TGTGCCAGCAGCGCCAGGGGGCCGTCCAATGAGCAGTTCTTC	TRBV9	TRBD1	-	TRBJ2-1
CASSLSYYGYTF	TGTGCCAGCAGTTTAAGTTACTATGGCTACACCTTC	TRBV28	-	-	TRBJ1-2
CASRDTGGGYGYTF	TGTGCCAGCAGGGACACAGGGGGCGGCTATGGCTACACCTTC	TRBV27	TRBD1	-	TRBJ1-2
CASTERGGRTDTQYF	TGTGCCAGCACGGAGCGGGGGGGCCGAACAGATACGCAGTATTTT	TRBV7-2	TRBD2	-	TRBJ2-3
CASSGLPGQLKETQYF	TGTGCCAGCAGTGGCTTACCGGGACAGTTGAAAGAGACCCAGTACTTC	TRBV9	TRBD1	-	TRBJ2-5
CASSQDRLGSTRSPPLHF	TGCGCCAGCAGCCAAGATCGCTTGGGATCGACTCGTTCACCCCCCCTCCACTTT	TRBV4-1	-	once	TRBJ1-6
CASSNGWDTQYF	TGTGCCAGCAGCAACGGCTGGGATACGCAGTATTTT	TRBV7-8	-	-	TRBJ2-3
CAWRREYEQYF	TGTGCCTGGAGACGGGAGTACGAGCAGTACTTC	TRBV30	-	-	TRBJ2-7
CAWSVTGLQPQHF	TGTGCCTGGAGTGTAACAGGCTTACAGCCCCAGCATTTT	TRBV30	-	-	TRBJ1-5
CASSPQLGPQHF	TGTGCCAGCAGTCCACAATTGGGGCCCCAGCATTTT	TRBV6-5	-	-	TRBJ1-5
CASSVAWASMYEQYF	TGTGCCAGCAGCGTAGCGTGGGCCTCCATGTACGAGCAGTACTTC	TRBV9	-	-	TRBJ2-7
CASKPPQSTGELFF	TGTGCCTCTAAGCCCCCCCAGTCAACCGGGGAGCTGTTTTTT	TRBV7-2	-	-	TRBJ2-2
CASSEFGGGANTGELFF	TGCGCCAGCAGTGAGTTTGGGGGGGGCGCGAACACCGGGGAGCTGTTTTTT	TRBV10-1	-	-	TRBJ2-2
CASSDPGTSGSYEQYF	TGTGCCAGCAGTGACCCCGGGACCTCCGGGTCCTACGAGCAGTACTTC	TRBV25-1	-	-	TRBJ2-7
CASSPLDRTNEKLFF	TGTGCCAGCAGCCCCCTGGACAGGACTAATGAAAAACTGTTTTTT	TRBV28	TRBD1	-	TRBJ1-4
CASRFIGEQYF	TGTGCCAGCAGATTCATCGGCGAGCAGTACTTC	TRBV6-5	-	-	TRBJ2-7
CASINPPGNEQFF	TGTGCCAGCATTAACCCCCCGGGGAATGAGCAGTTCTTC	TRBV7-9	-	-	TRBJ2-1
CASSSSLGPRSYTF	TGTGCCAGCAGCTCCTCCCTAGGTCCAAGGTCCTACACCTTC	TRBV7-2	-	-	TRBJ1-2